There are many counts of the clone carrying this T cell receptor beta chain. What it binds is unknown. The TCR beta libraries were generated through quantitative 5'-RACE incorporating molecular barcodes. TCRdb re-analysed the 5' RACE reads in MiXCR, keeping a single row per CDR3 protein. The sample shows about 180,000 distinct CDR3 sequences, approximately 9.9% of them seen only once. The V and J ends lost 2 bases and 5 bases respectively, with 16 bases between them. This CDR3 contains 15 residues. Germline V gene lookup returns CDR1 MNHEY and CDR2 SMNVEV (reference sequence). This specimen belongs to a study of CD8 T cells in ankylosing spondylitis. Study-level findings and limits: Disease-associated clones were reportedly significantly overrepresented in matched ankylosing spondylitis synovial fluid.

V usage is TRBV27 and J usage is TRBJ2-7; D is undetermined. This sequence was found in a female donor with ankylosing spondylitis or in good health (not recorded which). Sequences were obtained from blood, either unsorted or a sorted T cell fraction (not recorded which). The CDR3 coding sequence is TGTGCCAGCAGTTTAGCCTCGCCCCCTAGAGACGAGCAGTACTTC. Its protein is CASSLASPPRDEQYF.